This TCR beta chain is from a study of memory CD4+ T cells and cytomegalovirus serostatus. Study results and limitations: About 40% of the roughly 160 known CMV-associated TCRbeta sequences appeared in CD4+ memory. Median bootstrapped AUC for CMV status was about 0.94 originally, less than 0.93 US-trained.

Single viable CD3+CD4+CD8-CD45RO+ cells were sorted as the memory CD4+ T cells. Serostatus was set by detecting CMV pp150, pp28, p38, p52 IgG. The data were produced by immunoSEQ multiplex PCR, yet TCRdb's version contains in-frame clones alone and is incomplete. The sample holds almost 45,000 clones, 79% seen once. The CDR3 runs 15 residues. Trimming removed 5 bases from V and 4 bases from J; junction bases left unmatched: 8. Germline assignment: CDR1 LNHDA and CDR2 SQIVND (reference sequence). As regards this clone: Its antigen is not identified.

The TCR originated in an adult in good health and CMV-seronegative. Material: memory CD4+ T cells from blood. This chain joins TRBV19 and TRBJ1-3; 7 positions agree with TRBD1. For the CDR3, the DNA is TGTGCCAGTAGTCAAAGACAGGGTAGGGGAAACACCATATATTTT. This sequence encodes CASSQRQGRGNTIYF.